This is a list of T cell receptor beta chains from one sample in a study of blood T cells in healthy people across ages. In TCRdb, the 5' RACE reads were re-called with MiXCR into one record per CDR3 protein. The sample carries about 400,000 distinct CDR3 sequences, 50% to 60% recorded once. Sequences were obtained from blood. Receptors were obtained from a man in his fifties or sixties in good health. The CDR3 runs from the conserved cysteine through the conserved F or W. Each record gives: D gene, V gene, clone size, J gene, CDR3 protein, CDR3 DNA. The D gene is left open where the match is weak. Size is stated for part of the rows, as once, few or many counts, or as a class when the clone is expanded.

TRBD2,TRBV20-1,-,TRBJ2-1,CSASISGIGQFF,TGCAGTGCTAGTATCAGCGGGATCGGGCAGTTCTTC
TRBD2,TRBV12-3/TRBV12-4,-,TRBJ2-5,CASMGVGTTQETQYF,TGTGCCAGCATGGGGGTTGGGACTACCCAAGAGACCCAGTACTTC
-,TRBV4-1,-,TRBJ1-2,CASSQDLSPLTF,TGCGCCAGCAGCCAAGACCTCAGTCCGCTCACCTTC
TRBD1,TRBV14,-,TRBJ2-5,CASSRDVTGEAYKQYF,TGTGCCAGCAGCCGAGATGTGACAGGGGAGGCCTACAAGCAGTACTTC
TRBD2,TRBV2,-,TRBJ2-1,CASSTSSGRAYEQFF,TGTGCCAGCAGCACATCTAGCGGGAGGGCCTATGAGCAGTTCTTC
TRBD1,TRBV29-1,-,TRBJ1-1,CSVVGDRGPNTEAFF,TGCAGCGTTGTGGGGGACAGGGGGCCGAACACTGAAGCTTTCTTT
-,TRBV10-3,few,TRBJ2-5,CAIGPGLGAHVEETQYF,TGTGCCATCGGTCCCGGACTTGGGGCACATGTTGAAGAGACCCAGTACTTC
TRBD2,TRBV13,few,TRBJ2-5,CASSLEGAGALQETQYF,TGTGCCAGCAGCTTAGAGGGAGCGGGAGCCCTCCAAGAGACCCAGTACTTC
-,TRBV5-1,-,TRBJ2-5,CASSLAETETQYF,TGCGCCAGCAGCTTGGCGGAAACAGAGACCCAGTACTTC
-,TRBV7-2,-,TRBJ2-1,CASTNKARTVGQFF,TGTGCCAGCACTAATAAGGCCCGGACGGTAGGGCAGTTCTTC
-,TRBV5-1,few,TRBJ2-5,CASSLNSGKETQYF,TGCGCCAGCAGCTTGAACTCGGGAAAAGAGACCCAGTACTTC
-,TRBV6-2/TRBV6-3,-,TRBJ2-1,CASSYPLLGFNEQFF,TGTGCCAGCAGTTACCCCCTTCTAGGGTTCAATGAGCAGTTCTTC
-,TRBV18,few,TRBJ2-7,CASSGGQKSYEQYF,TGTGCCAGCTCCGGGGGACAGAAGTCCTACGAGCAGTACTTC
-,TRBV7-2,-,TRBJ2-3,CASSPERRVNTQYF,TGTGCCAGCAGCCCAGAGAGGCGGGTCAATACGCAGTATTTT
-,TRBV4-3,-,TRBJ2-7,CASSQDLGGQLYYEQYF,TGCGCCAGCAGCCAAGATTTGGGGGGACAGCTCTACTACGAGCAGTACTTC
TRBD1,TRBV20-1,-,TRBJ2-5,CSARDPYRGQETQYF,TGCAGTGCTAGAGATCCCTACAGGGGACAAGAGACCCAGTACTTC
-,TRBV4-2,few,TRBJ2-7,CASSQVAHREQYF,TGTGCCAGCAGCCAAGTGGCCCATCGAGAGCAGTACTTC
-,TRBV28,-,TRBJ1-1,CASSTYGRGAFF,TGTGCCAGCAGTACTTATGGTCGGGGAGCTTTCTTT
TRBD2,TRBV6-5,-,TRBJ2-1,CASSYPGTSGSRSSYNEQFF,TGTGCCAGCAGTTACCCAGGGACTAGCGGGAGCAGGAGCTCCTACAATGAGCAGTTCTTC
TRBD2,TRBV15,-,TRBJ2-1,CATMKGLADNEQFF,TGTGCCACCATGAAAGGACTAGCGGACAATGAGCAGTTCTTC
TRBD2,TRBV3-1,few,TRBJ2-3,CASSQEGAGAGEYF,TGTGCCAGCAGCCAAGAGGGTGCGGGAGCTGGGGAGTATTTT
-,TRBV20-1,-,TRBJ2-7,CSAIPGSSYEQYF,TGCAGTGCCATCCCAGGGAGCTCCTACGAGCAGTACTTC
-,TRBV21-1,-,TRBJ2-1,CASSLRPKPNEQFF,TGTGCTAGCAGCCTACGACCAAAACCAAATGAGCAGTTCTTC
-,TRBV4-3,-,TRBJ2-1,CASSQVFQGEAAPDEQFF,TGCGCCAGCAGCCAAGTTTTCCAGGGCGAGGCCGCACCCGATGAGCAGTTCTTC
-,TRBV7-3,few,TRBJ2-4,CASSPGQSSVQYF,TGTGCCAGCAGCCCCGGACAATCGAGTGTGCAGTACTTC
TRBD1,TRBV20-1,few,TRBJ2-7,CSARAPGQGANEQYF,TGCAGTGCTAGAGCCCCGGGACAGGGGGCAAACGAGCAGTACTTC
-,TRBV6-6,few,TRBJ2-5,CASSTRETQYF,TGTGCCAGCAGTACCCGGGAGACCCAGTACTTC
-,TRBV20-1,many,TRBJ2-7,CSAPSGPLSSYEQYF,TGCAGTGCTCCCTCCGGACCCCTAAGCTCCTACGAGCAGTACTTC
TRBD2,TRBV27,-,TRBJ2-1,CASSPQRGGGNEQFF,TGTGCCAGCAGTCCTCAGCGGGGAGGAGGCAATGAGCAGTTCTTC
TRBD2,TRBV28,-,TRBJ2-1,CASSIGGSPPYNEQFF,TGTGCCAGCAGCATCGGGGGGAGCCCACCCTACAATGAGCAGTTCTTC
TRBD2,TRBV7-2,-,TRBJ2-7,CASSHGLAGIYEQYF,TGTGCCAGCAGCCACGGACTAGCGGGGATCTACGAGCAGTACTTC
-,TRBV18,-,TRBJ2-3,CASSQEHTQGSSTDTQYF,TGTGCCAGCTCACAAGAACATACACAGGGCTCTAGCACAGATACGCAGTATTTT
-,TRBV12-3/TRBV12-4,-,TRBJ2-3,CASSQKWGQYF,TGTGCCAGCAGCCAAAAGTGGGGGCAGTATTTT
-,TRBV14,few,TRBJ2-5,CASSGFIKETQYF,TGTGCCAGCTCGGGCTTCATAAAAGAGACCCAGTACTTC
TRBD2,TRBV29-1,few,TRBJ2-7,CSAWTSYEQYF,TGCAGCGCCTGGACTAGCTACGAGCAGTACTTC
TRBD2,TRBV4-2,-,TRBJ2-7,CASSQANLAAGGVYNEQYF,TGTGCCAGCAGCCAAGCAAACTTAGCAGCGGGAGGAGTCTACAATGAGCAGTACTTC
-,TRBV25-1,-,TRBJ2-1,CASSGQGNNEQFF,TGTGCCAGCAGTGGGCAGGGCAACAATGAGCAGTTCTTC
-,TRBV20-1,few,TRBJ1-5,CSARESGRRNQPQHF,TGCAGTGCTAGAGAATCGGGACGGCGCAATCAGCCCCAGCATTTT
-,TRBV28,many,TRBJ2-7,CASSLSRDEQYF,TGTGCCAGCAGTCTCTCGCGGGACGAGCAGTACTTC
-,TRBV7-2,-,TRBJ2-5,CASSLGGAGVQETQYF,TGTGCCAGCAGCTTAGGTGGGGCCGGGGTCCAAGAGACCCAGTACTTC
-,TRBV14,few,TRBJ2-7,CASSQGGNTYEQYF,TGTGCCAGCAGCCAAGGCGGTAACACCTACGAGCAGTACTTC
TRBD1,TRBV6-2/TRBV6-3,-,TRBJ1-6,CASSRTGGYSPLHF,TGTGCCAGCAGCCGAACAGGGGGCTATTCACCCCTCCACTTT
TRBD1,TRBV20-1,-,TRBJ1-5,CSASGTGDAGQPQHF,TGCAGTGCTAGTGGGACAGGGGACGCGGGTCAGCCCCAGCATTTT
TRBD1,TRBV28,-,TRBJ2-5,CATQGQGLLETQYF,TGTGCCACCCAGGGACAGGGGTTGTTGGAGACCCAGTACTTC
-,TRBV5-1,many,TRBJ2-3,CASSLAGGSTDTQYF,TGCGCCAGCAGCTTGGCCGGAGGGAGCACAGATACGCAGTATTTT
-,TRBV20-1,many,TRBJ2-1,CSVDTGARGLQGQFF,TGCAGTGTCGACACCGGGGCTAGGGGACTGCAAGGGCAGTTCTTC
TRBD2,TRBV5-6,-,TRBJ2-7,CASSLFTSGSDEQYF,TGTGCCAGCAGCTTGTTTACTAGCGGGAGTGACGAGCAGTACTTC
TRBD1,TRBV18,-,TRBJ2-3,CASSTRQGRTDTQYF,TGTGCCAGCTCAACCCGACAGGGGCGCACAGATACGCAGTATTTT
-,TRBV11-2,-,TRBJ2-5,CASSLLGQLYQETQYF,TGTGCCAGCAGCCTGCTTGGACAGTTATACCAAGAGACCCAGTACTTC
TRBD2,TRBV5-1,-,TRBJ2-3,CASSPIRRLSGVSTDTQYF,TGCGCCAGCAGCCCCATCCGGCGGCTTAGCGGGGTTAGCACAGATACGCAGTATTTT
-,TRBV29-1,-,TRBJ1-6,CSVAQGPNSPLHF,TGCAGCGTCGCACAGGGCCCCAATTCACCCCTCCACTTT
-,TRBV20-1,many,TRBJ2-1,CSARDDGHDEQFF,TGCAGTGCTAGAGACGACGGCCACGATGAGCAGTTCTTC
-,TRBV12-3/TRBV12-4,-,TRBJ2-1,CASGGAGTMKQFF,TGTGCCAGCGGTGGGGCTGGTACAATGAAGCAGTTCTTC
-,TRBV2,many,TRBJ2-7,CASSEIRWEQYF,TGTGCCAGCAGTGAAATCCGGTGGGAGCAGTACTTC
TRBD1,TRBV6-2/TRBV6-3,few,TRBJ1-2,CASQGALYYGYTF,TGTGCCAGCCAGGGGGCGCTTTACTATGGCTACACCTTC
TRBD2,TRBV29-1,many,TRBJ2-5,CSSTGGLQETQYF,TGCAGCTCAACGGGGGGACTACAAGAGACCCAGTACTTC
-,TRBV6-2/TRBV6-3,-,TRBJ2-7,CASRRTVEYEQYF,TGTGCCAGCAGAAGGACAGTGGAGTACGAGCAGTACTTC
-,TRBV5-6,-,TRBJ1-6,CASSFMQPGDSPLHF,TGTGCCAGCAGCTTCATGCAGCCAGGAGATTCACCCCTCCACTTT
-,TRBV29-1,few,TRBJ2-7,CSVEVGGYGEQYF,TGCAGCGTTGAAGTGGGCGGGTATGGCGAGCAGTACTTC
TRBD1,TRBV2,-,TRBJ1-6,CASSETQGVGSPLHF,TGTGCCAGCAGTGAAACCCAGGGGGTAGGTTCACCCCTCCACTTT